This T cell receptor (beta chain) originates from a study of T cells in Graves' hyperthyroidism and ophthalmopathy. Germline CDR1 reads PRHDT; CDR2 reads FYEKMQ (reference sequence). The CDR3 length is 13 residues. V gave up 5 bases and J gave up 5 bases, with 13 bases separating them. Researchers barred patients who had uncontrolled infection, other autoimmune disease, pregnancy or lactation. Study-wide points: In blood, most of the thyroid clonotypes expanded above 0.001 were also present.

This clonotype was seen ten or more times. No antigen is known for it. Regions amplified from RNA transcripts were the TCR beta CDR3 regions. The TCR CDR3 first-round RT-PCR relied on the HTBI primer set. Each CDR3 protein is one row after TCRdb ran MiXCR on the multiplex PCR reads. The data show a few hundred thousand distinct CDR3 sequences, with roughly 19% seen just once and roughly 3.5% held by the top ten. The sequence was collected from a woman aged 18-30 years with Graves' hyperthyroidism. Sequencing used blood. The chain links TRBV13 to TRBJ2-7; D might be TRBD1 (5 bases). The CDR3 reads CASSPQGNNEQYF. The CDR3 DNA is TGTGCCAGCAGCCCGCAGGGTAACAACGAGCAGTACTTC.